The clone carrying this TCR beta chain was seen more than once but under ten times. The antigen is undetermined. These data belong to a study of identical twins. The CDR3 totals 13 residues. The V gene's germline CDR1 is LNHDA and CDR2 SQIVND (reference sequence). V gave up 3 bases and J gave up 3 bases, with 6 bases separating them. TCRdb used MiXCR to reprocess the 5' RACE reads, holding one entry per CDR3 protein. The repertoire includes around 220,000 distinct CDR3 sequences, roughly 10% of them detected once, and about a tenth sits in the top ten. Study-level points and caveats: Sequences that were beta out-of-frame showed weaker excess twin sharing.

The genes are TRBV19 and TRBJ2-1; no clear D gene. The receptor was isolated from a man aged 50-59 years in good health. Sequenced: memory T cells sorted from blood. In DNA form, the CDR3 reads TGTGCCAGTAGTATCGAAGTCTACAATGAGCAGTTCTTC. Translation gives CASSIEVYNEQFF.